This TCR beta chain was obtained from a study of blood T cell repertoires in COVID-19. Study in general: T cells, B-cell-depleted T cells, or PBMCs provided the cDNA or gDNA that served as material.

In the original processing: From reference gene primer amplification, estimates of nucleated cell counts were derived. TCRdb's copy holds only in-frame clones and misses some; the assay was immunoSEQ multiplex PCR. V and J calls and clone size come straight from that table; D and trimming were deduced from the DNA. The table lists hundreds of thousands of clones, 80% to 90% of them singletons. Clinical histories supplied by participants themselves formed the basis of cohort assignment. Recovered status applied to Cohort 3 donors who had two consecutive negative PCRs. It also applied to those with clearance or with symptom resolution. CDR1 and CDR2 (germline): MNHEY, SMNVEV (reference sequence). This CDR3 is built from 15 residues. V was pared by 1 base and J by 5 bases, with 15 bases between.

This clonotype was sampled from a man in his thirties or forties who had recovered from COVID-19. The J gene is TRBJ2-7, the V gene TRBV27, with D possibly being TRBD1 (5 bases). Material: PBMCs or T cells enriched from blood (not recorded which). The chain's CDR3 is CASSLFEGAENEQYF. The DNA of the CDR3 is TGTGCCAGCAGTTTATTTGAAGGGGCCGAGAACGAGCAGTACTTC.